This T cell receptor (beta chain) originates from a study of early T cells in non-severe SARS-CoV-2 infection. V was cut by 3 bases and J by 1 base, with 12 bases left in between. The CDR3 has 16 residues. Germline CDR1 reads SGHTA; CDR2 reads FQGNSA. The TCR library protocol was used to attach unique molecular identifiers. These identifiers were attached to individual cDNA molecules. TCRdb independently ran MiXCR on the 5' RACE reads; one entry per CDR3 protein. This sample has over 45,000 distinct CDR3 sequences, with 8% to 11% found just once. This clonotype has ten or more counts. This sequence originates from an adult who was a healthcare worker with PCR-confirmed SARS-CoV-2 infection or an uninfected control (not recorded which). Sample: whole blood. The J gene is TRBJ2-2, the V gene TRBV7-2; D is unresolved. CDR3 sequence (DNA): TGTGCCAGCAGCTTCCGGTACCGCGGGAACACCGGGGAGCTGTTTTTT. Amino acids: CASSFRYRGNTGELFF.